Included here is one T cell receptor beta chain sequence, with context. Its antigen is unknown. Using immunoSEQ multiplex PCR, the repertoire was profiled, and TCRdb retains in-frame clones only, with some absent. The sample gives about 110,000 clones, more than 90% of which show up once; 1.2% is in the top ten. This specimen belongs to a study of T cell responses to AZD1222 COVID-19 vaccine. Study findings and constraints: Targeting of unmutated variant regions was reportedly seen in nearly half of spike-specific TCRs.

The germline gives CDR1 LGHNA, CDR2 YSLEER. V lost 4 bases and J 0 bases, leaving 6 bases between the germline ends. The CDR3 totals 13 residues. This sequence originates from an adult in good health. Material: peripheral blood, obtained on day 0 of AZD1222 vaccination. The genes are TRBV4-3 and TRBJ1-1; no clear D gene. The CDR3 DNA is TGCGCCAGCAGCCCGCATATGAACACTGAAGCTTTCTTT. This gives the protein CASSPHMNTEAFF.